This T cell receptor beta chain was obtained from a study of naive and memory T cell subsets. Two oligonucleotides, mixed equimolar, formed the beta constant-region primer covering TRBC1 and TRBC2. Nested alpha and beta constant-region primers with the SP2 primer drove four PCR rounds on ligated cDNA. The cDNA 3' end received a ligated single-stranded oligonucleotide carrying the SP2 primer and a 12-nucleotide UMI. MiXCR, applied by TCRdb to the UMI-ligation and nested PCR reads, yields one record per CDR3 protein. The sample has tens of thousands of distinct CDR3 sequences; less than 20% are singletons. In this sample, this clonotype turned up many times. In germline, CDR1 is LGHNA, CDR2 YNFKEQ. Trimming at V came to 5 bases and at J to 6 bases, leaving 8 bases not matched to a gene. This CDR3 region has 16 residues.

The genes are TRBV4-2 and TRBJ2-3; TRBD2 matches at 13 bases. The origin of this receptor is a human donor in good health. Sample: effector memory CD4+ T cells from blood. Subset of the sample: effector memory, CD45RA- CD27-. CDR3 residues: CASSGWTSGSFDTQYF. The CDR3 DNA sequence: TGTGCCAGCAGCGGATGGACTAGCGGGAGTTTTGATACGCAGTATTTT.